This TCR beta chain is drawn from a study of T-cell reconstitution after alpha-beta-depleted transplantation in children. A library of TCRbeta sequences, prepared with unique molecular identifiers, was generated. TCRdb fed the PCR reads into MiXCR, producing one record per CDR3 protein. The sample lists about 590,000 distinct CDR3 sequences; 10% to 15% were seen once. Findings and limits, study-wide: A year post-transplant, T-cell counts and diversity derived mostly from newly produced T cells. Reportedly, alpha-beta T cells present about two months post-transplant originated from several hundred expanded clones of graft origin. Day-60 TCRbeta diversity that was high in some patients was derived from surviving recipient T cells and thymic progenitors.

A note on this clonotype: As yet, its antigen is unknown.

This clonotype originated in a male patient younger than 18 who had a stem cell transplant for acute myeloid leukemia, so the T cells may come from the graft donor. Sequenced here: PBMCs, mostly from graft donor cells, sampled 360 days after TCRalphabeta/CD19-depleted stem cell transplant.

CDR3 region: CASSPPRLQNTEAFF. The CDR3 DNA reads as TGTGCCAGCAGCCCCCCCCGACTCCAGAACACTGAAGCTTTCTTT. J is TRBJ1-1 and V is TRBV7-9; D is uncertain. Trimming took 5 bases from V and 1 from J, leaving 14 bases between them. The CDR3 is made up of 15 amino acids. Germline V gene sequence: CDR1 SEHNR, CDR2 FQNEAQ (reference sequence).